This paragraph covers one T cell receptor beta chain sequence. These data are taken from a study of shared clonotypes between healthy human individuals. The germline V gene has CDR1 SQVTM and CDR2 ANQGSEA. V gave up 6 bases and J gave up 7 bases, with 18 bases separating them. CDR3 length: 14 amino acids. A CD45RA+ naive subset and a CD45RA-negative memory subset were split from CD4+ cells. Some clones are missing from TCRdb's copy, which holds only in-frame ones; the method was immunoSEQ multiplex PCR. The sample has more than 1 million clones, around 78% seen once; the top ten hold approximately 0.56%.

The TCR originated in a man younger than 30 in good health. Some clones in this sample may be carry-over from other donors' samples. The sequencing input was memory CD4+ T cells from PBMCs. This sample's subset: CD45RA-negative fraction. The chain is built from TRBV29-1 and TRBJ2-2, with D perhaps matching TRBD2 (7 bases). The DNA for the CDR3 is TGCAGCGTGCGCTGGCGGGGGCCAGACGGGGAGCTGTTTTTT. This translates into CSVRWRGPDGELFF.